Listed below are T cell receptor beta chains from one sample, sequenced in a study of cytomegalovirus exposure and HLA in healthy donors. Only in-frame clones appear in the TCRdb table, and some are missing; sequencing was by immunoSEQ multiplex PCR. The sample lists 170,000 or so clones, 84% seen once, with around 5% in the top ten. Input material: PBMCs. The receptors were sampled from a girl between 5 and 17 years old in good health and CMV-seropositive. CDR3s leave out the opening cysteine and the closing phenylalanine or tryptophan. Each record gives: J gene, V gene, clone size, CDR3 protein. The listing skips clone size in some rows; elsewhere it reads once, few, many or a size class.

j_gene: TRBJ1-3; v_gene: TRBV25-1; abundance: once; CDR3aa: ASSPGTGSGNTIY
j_gene: TRBJ1-2; v_gene: TRBV9; abundance: NA; CDR3aa: ASSVAREDRDNYGYT
j_gene: TRBJ2-3; v_gene: TRBV4-2; abundance: few; CDR3aa: ASSQGGGESDTQY
j_gene: TRBJ1-2; v_gene: TRBV6-1; abundance: NA; CDR3aa: ASSQLQGSHYGYT
j_gene: TRBJ1-6; v_gene: TRBV6-1; abundance: NA; CDR3aa: ASRTSSYNSPLH
j_gene: TRBJ2-7; v_gene: TRBV7-9; abundance: once; CDR3aa: ASSFTGGFDEQY
j_gene: TRBJ1-1; v_gene: TRBV7-2; abundance: NA; CDR3aa: ASSLRRNTEAF
j_gene: TRBJ2-1; v_gene: TRBV6-6; abundance: NA; CDR3aa: ASTLNSGGQYNEQF
j_gene: TRBJ2-3; v_gene: TRBV21-1; abundance: NA; CDR3aa: ASKWSLPGRPDTQY
j_gene: TRBJ1-2; v_gene: TRBV18; abundance: NA; CDR3aa: ASSLDRDYGYT
j_gene: TRBJ2-2; v_gene: TRBV19; abundance: NA; CDR3aa: ASTSRTSGHGELF
j_gene: TRBJ1-6; v_gene: TRBV2; abundance: few; CDR3aa: ASSLGSNSPLH
j_gene: TRBJ2-2; v_gene: TRBV19; abundance: NA; CDR3aa: ASSINRDKPNTGELF
j_gene: TRBJ1-6; v_gene: TRBV6-5; abundance: NA; CDR3aa: ASSYAETGSNSPLH
j_gene: TRBJ1-2; v_gene: TRBV5-1; abundance: NA; CDR3aa: ASSLGRENHGYT
j_gene: TRBJ2-1; v_gene: TRBV7-9; abundance: NA; CDR3aa: ASSPRTRLKNEQF
j_gene: NA; v_gene: TRBV5-1; abundance: NA; CDR3aa: ASSGNRNEQY
j_gene: TRBJ1-4; v_gene: TRBV6-5; abundance: NA; CDR3aa: ASSYSTGAGEKLF
j_gene: TRBJ2-3; v_gene: TRBV7-9; abundance: NA; CDR3aa: SSSKGQGPPDTQY
j_gene: TRBJ2-5; v_gene: TRBV29-1; abundance: NA; CDR3aa: SVVLAGGLETQY
j_gene: TRBJ1-1; v_gene: TRBV7-9; abundance: NA; CDR3aa: ASSLSGRGSTEAF
j_gene: TRBJ1-2; v_gene: TRBV7-6; abundance: NA; CDR3aa: ASSLRAGEGYT
j_gene: TRBJ1-2; v_gene: TRBV5-5; abundance: few; CDR3aa: ASSLLERGYT
j_gene: TRBJ1-1; v_gene: TRBV5-4; abundance: NA; CDR3aa: ASSQRSGIRTEAF
j_gene: TRBJ1-1; v_gene: TRBV6-1; abundance: once; CDR3aa: AIRQGGGTEAF
j_gene: TRBJ2-7; v_gene: TRBV29-1; abundance: NA; CDR3aa: SVGGQGGEQY
j_gene: TRBJ1-3; v_gene: TRBV12-5; abundance: NA; CDR3aa: ASGLVLLGGSGNTIY
j_gene: TRBJ2-2; v_gene: TRBV10-1; abundance: NA; CDR3aa: ASSGTSETGELF
j_gene: TRBJ1-1; v_gene: TRBV15; abundance: NA; CDR3aa: ATSRGGNEAF
j_gene: TRBJ1-1; v_gene: TRBV9; abundance: NA; CDR3aa: ASSVAREGTEAF
j_gene: TRBJ2-7; v_gene: TRBV10-1; abundance: NA; CDR3aa: ASSDPGTGDEQY